The entry below gives a single T cell receptor (beta chain) sequence along with its context. The sample originates from a study of identifying expanded T cells in peripheral blood. Profiling relied on immunoSEQ multiplex PCR, and the TCRdb table lists in-frame clones only, not all of them. The sample includes about 100,000 clones, about 90% seen only once; the top ten take more than 5.5%. The CDR3 runs to 15 residues. Germline lookup yields CDR1 LNHDA and CDR2 SQIVND (reference sequence). Trimming cost V 8 bases and J 5 bases; bases outside gene matches: 7. The sample taken for sequencing was blood. This receptor was obtained from a person aged 18-70 years in good health. V usage is TRBV19 and J usage is TRBJ2-5; TRBD2 agrees at 14 bases. CDR3 loop: CASRRGLAGVETQYF. CDR3 in DNA: TGTGCCAGTCGGAGGGGACTAGCGGGAGTTGAGACCCAGTACTTC.